The rows below give T cell receptor beta chains drawn from one sample of a study of early T cells in non-severe SARS-CoV-2 infection. A single record per CDR3 protein comes from TCRdb applying MiXCR to the 5' RACE reads. The sample consists of some 32,000 distinct CDR3 sequences, roughly 3.9% of them appearing once. Sequencing input: whole blood. These receptors were taken from an adult who was a healthcare worker with PCR-confirmed SARS-CoV-2 infection or an uninfected control (not recorded which). The CDR3 runs from the conserved cysteine through the conserved F or W.

v_gene	j_gene	CDR3aa
TRBV12-3/TRBV12-4	TRBJ2-7	CASSRSGAGSYEQYF
TRBV20-1	TRBJ2-7	CSAPNPQGNEQYF
TRBV7-9	TRBJ2-1	CASLQRSGNEQFF
TRBV7-9	TRBJ2-5	CASREETQYF
TRBV10-3	TRBJ2-5	CAIKGTTQETQYF
TRBV20-1	TRBJ2-1	CSSPGGGSVGEQFF
TRBV12-3/TRBV12-4	TRBJ2-3	CASSPTGVGDTQYF
TRBV7-2	TRBJ2-5	CASSLGSGRTQETQYF
TRBV7-2	TRBJ2-2	CASRSWTGITGELFF
TRBV6-6	TRBJ1-5	CASSTKSDQPQHF
TRBV29-1	TRBJ2-1	CSGLGGSYNEQFF
TRBV6-1	TRBJ2-1	CASLSLAEQFF
TRBV19	TRBJ2-4	CASSIVPTAFIAKNIQYF
TRBV30	TRBJ1-1	CAWINNPGVRDTEAFF
TRBV18	TRBJ1-2	CASSSQGDYGYTF
TRBV12-3/TRBV12-4	TRBJ2-1	CASSSPGGRVNEQFF
TRBV27	TRBJ1-4	CASKRAGSGEKLFF
TRBV5-5	TRBJ2-2	CASLPGGELFF
TRBV28	TRBJ1-1	CASSFSTPIGAMGTEAFF
TRBV29-1	TRBJ1-1	CSSQGGRGEAFF
TRBV4-2	TRBJ2-5	CASSQVDPPETQYF
TRBV7-2	TRBJ2-3	CASSPPAYDTQYF
TRBV4-3	TRBJ1-1	CASSQDQGTEAFF
TRBV5-6	TRBJ2-2	CASSPGTGYRELFF
TRBV27	TRBJ2-6	CAPSTHSKNSGANVLTF
TRBV3-1	TRBJ1-6	CASSQGSRAGASPLHF
TRBV6-2/TRBV6-3	TRBJ2-1	CASRQLSGGAFEQFF
TRBV2	TRBJ2-1	CASKIDRGNEQFF
TRBV20-1	TRBJ2-3	CSARAPGQGASTDTQYF
TRBV29-1	TRBJ1-3	CAYRIGDTIYF
TRBV6-2/TRBV6-3	TRBJ1-1	CASRPSFPGNTEAFF
TRBV7-2	TRBJ2-5	CASSPRSSGSRGAQYF
TRBV4-1	TRBJ2-5	CASSQTLLETQYF
TRBV7-9	TRBJ1-4	CASSFGTHNEKLFF
TRBV12-3/TRBV12-4	TRBJ1-3	CASNPGQGLDTIYF
TRBV3-1	TRBJ2-5	CASSRRKPSGSPETQYF
TRBV7-7	TRBJ2-3	CASSHQGQGTDTQYF
TRBV29-1	TRBJ2-3	CSVGGRNGIYTDTQYF
TRBV5-1	TRBJ2-7	CASSFDMGYEQYF
TRBV12-3/TRBV12-4	TRBJ2-5	CASSPGTSGRGETQYF
TRBV6-5	TRBJ2-5	CASSYSSGEETQYF
TRBV11-1	TRBJ2-7	CASSSVGYEQYF
TRBV14	TRBJ1-1	CASSHWTSPNTEAFF
TRBV6-6	TRBJ1-6	CASIISAGTRGSPLHF
TRBV15	TRBJ1-2	CATSRDMFLTWDGSYGYTF
TRBV5-1	TRBJ2-7	CASWSGTLSYEQYF
TRBV7-9	TRBJ2-1	CASTLGLAVMAPPSDEQFF
TRBV7-9	TRBJ2-3	CASSLGIGISTDTQYF
TRBV9	TRBJ2-2	CASSPPGPNTGELFF
TRBV7-9	TRBJ1-3	CASSSVGSGNTIYF
TRBV7-2	TRBJ1-5	CASSLGPASNQPQHF
TRBV29-1	TRBJ2-2	CSVFSGRVGTGELFF
TRBV7-8	TRBJ2-3	CASSLDRAGRDTQYF
TRBV5-1	TRBJ2-3	CASSPLAQGITDTQYF
TRBV30	TRBJ2-3	CAWAKAGAPDTQYF
TRBV19	TRBJ2-7	CASSIRGPPNEQYF
TRBV7-8	TRBJ1-6	CASSETGTDNSPLHF
TRBV7-8	TRBJ1-2	CASSPEGFDGYTF
TRBV4-1	TRBJ2-4	CASSQEGLGPTLAKNIQYF